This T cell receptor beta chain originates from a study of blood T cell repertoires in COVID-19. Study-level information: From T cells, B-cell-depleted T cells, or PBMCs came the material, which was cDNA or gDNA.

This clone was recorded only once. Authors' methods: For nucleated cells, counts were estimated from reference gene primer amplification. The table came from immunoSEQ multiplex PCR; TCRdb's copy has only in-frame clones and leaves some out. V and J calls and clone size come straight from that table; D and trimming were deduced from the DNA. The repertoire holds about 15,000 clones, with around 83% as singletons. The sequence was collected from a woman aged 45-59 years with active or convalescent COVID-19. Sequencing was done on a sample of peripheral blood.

The CDR3 region is CASSPGGARNTIYF. The CDR3 DNA follows: TGTGCCAGCAGCCCCGGGGGGGCCAGAAACACCATATATTTT. The chain combines TRBV5-6 with TRBJ1-3, with a possible D match to TRBD1 (6 bases). Germline lookup yields CDR1 SGHDT and CDR2 YYEEEE. V lost 4 bases to trimming and J lost 5 bases, with 13 bases between them. The CDR3 is 14 residues long.